This record concerns one TCR beta chain sequence. These data are taken from a study of blood T cell repertoires in COVID-19. Data came from immunoSEQ multiplex PCR; TCRdb stores just in-frame clones and leaves some out. The sample contains about 52,000 clones, 86% of which appear only once. Sequenced sample: peripheral blood. This clonotype was obtained from a woman older than 75 with acute or convalescent COVID-19.

In DNA form, the CDR3 reads TGTGCCAGCAGTCCTCAGGGGGGTACTGGCTACACCTTC. Protein sequence: CASSPQGGTGYTF. The chain joins TRBV6-4 to TRBJ1-2, with 7 nucleotides matching TRBD1. Losses at the gene ends were 5 bases for V and 7 bases for J; bases not matched to a gene: 7. This CDR3 contains 13 residues. The germline gives CDR1 MRHNA, CDR2 SNTAGT.